This T cell receptor (beta chain) comes out of a study of chemoradiotherapy in HPV16-positive cancers. Study-level information: Functional T-cell assays on two HPV16-positive patients' cells defined candidate HPV-specific clones and common TCR motifs. Findings and caveats of the study: The functional HPV-specific definition rests on just a couple of HPV16-positive patients. Candidate HPV-specific clones and E7-related TCR motifs grew in tumor during treatment. HPV-responsive T-cell expansion during chemoradiotherapy was linked to improved recurrence-free survival in HPV16-positive patients.

As to this clone: What it recognizes is unknown.

Sequenced by immunoSEQ multiplex PCR; TCRdb stores in-frame clones only, minus some. The sample shows 5,000 or so clones, under 85% of them seen only once. The specimen was obtained from a patient who underwent chemoradiotherapy. The sequence was obtained from a human donor with HPV-associated anogenital cancer.

CDR3 DNA sequence: TGCGCCAGCAGCTTGGGGGGGACTAGCGGGAGCTACGAGCAGTACTTC. Translating gives CASSLGGTSGSYEQYF. J is TRBJ2-7 and V is TRBV5-1; 14 bases match TRBD2. V lost 0 bases, J lost 3 bases, and 2 bases stayed unmatched. This CDR3 has 16 amino acids. Looked up from germline, CDR1 is SGHRS and CDR2 is YFSETQ.